A selection of T cell receptor beta chains follows, all from one sample in a study of T cells in Graves' hyperthyroidism and ophthalmopathy. Using its own MiXCR run on the multiplex PCR reads, TCRdb lists one record per CDR3 protein. The sample shows a few hundred thousand distinct CDR3 sequences, approximately 14% of them seen only once. Sequenced sample: blood. The receptor source for this set is a woman aged 18 to 35 with Graves' hyperthyroidism that later progressed to Graves' ophthalmopathy. The CDR3 runs from the conserved cysteine through the conserved F or W. D genes are given only for firm matches. Some rows mark clone size as missing; the rest say once, few, many or name a class of expanded clone.

size: NA; J: TRBJ2-3; V: TRBV27; D: NA; length: 15; DNA: TGTGCCAGCAGCTGGGGGACTGCTAGCACAGATACGCAGTATTTT; CDR3: CASSWGTASTDTQYF
size: many; J: TRBJ2-3; V: TRBV28; D: TRBD2; length: 14; DNA: TGTGCCAGCAGTTATAGCGGGACCACAGATACGCAGTATTTT; CDR3: CASSYSGTTDTQYF
size: many; J: TRBJ2-5; V: TRBV7-8; D: TRBD1; length: 17; DNA: TGTGCCAGCAGCTCCTTATTGGGACAGGGAACGAAAGAGACCCAGTACTTC; CDR3: CASSSLLGQGTKETQYF
size: NA; J: TRBJ1-1; V: TRBV7-3; D: TRBD1; length: 14; DNA: TGTGCCAGCAGCCCTACAGGGGGCTACACTGAAGCTTTCTTT; CDR3: CASSPTGGYTEAFF
size: many; J: TRBJ2-1; V: TRBV27; D: TRBD2; length: 16; DNA: TGTGCCAGCAGTTTGATAAGGACTAGGGTCAACAATGAGCAGTTCTTC; CDR3: CASSLIRTRVNNEQFF
size: few; J: TRBJ1-6; V: TRBV14; D: NA; length: 14; DNA: TGTGCCAGCAGCACCCGGGCCACCAATTCACCCCTCCACTTT; CDR3: CASSTRATNSPLHF
size: NA; J: TRBJ2-1; V: TRBV5-1; D: NA; length: 16; DNA: TGCGCCAGCAGCTTGGCCGGCGCAGGGGTTTACAATGAGCAGTTCTTC; CDR3: CASSLAGAGVYNEQFF
size: NA; J: TRBJ2-5; V: TRBV6-2/TRBV6-3; D: TRBD1; length: 15; DNA: TGTGCCAGCAGTTACCAACAGGGGGTCCAAGAGACCCAGTACTTC; CDR3: CASSYQQGVQETQYF
size: many; J: TRBJ2-2; V: TRBV12-3/TRBV12-4; D: NA; length: 13; DNA: TGTGCCAGCAGTTTAGGGGTCACCGGGGAGCTGTTTTTT; CDR3: CASSLGVTGELFF
size: many; J: TRBJ2-7; V: TRBV9; D: TRBD2; length: 15; DNA: TGTGCCAGCAGCCCAGGACTAGCGGCATCCTACGAGCAGTACTTC; CDR3: CASSPGLAASYEQYF
size: NA; J: TRBJ2-7; V: TRBV12-3/TRBV12-4; D: NA; length: 16; DNA: TGTGCCAGCACCTCCAGGCGGGCTCCGGATATGTACGAGCAGTACTTC; CDR3: CASTSRRAPDMYEQYF
size: few; J: TRBJ2-2; V: TRBV27; D: NA; length: 14; DNA: TGTGCCAGCAGTTCCGCCTCCGACCCCGGGGAGCTGTTTTTT; CDR3: CASSSASDPGELFF
size: many; J: TRBJ1-5; V: TRBV29-1; D: TRBD1; length: 13; DNA: TGCAGCGTCTTGGTCGGGACAGGACAGCCCCAGCATTTT; CDR3: CSVLVGTGQPQHF
size: few; J: TRBJ2-1; V: TRBV20-1; D: NA; length: 13; DNA: TGCAGTGCTAGGGGGGCCCCGGCCAATGAGCAGTTCTTC; CDR3: CSARGAPANEQFF
size: NA; J: TRBJ2-5; V: TRBV28; D: NA; length: 13; DNA: TGTGCCAGCAGTCTGTTGGGGTGGGAGACCCAGTACTTC; CDR3: CASSLLGWETQYF
size: many; J: TRBJ2-1; V: TRBV2; D: NA; length: 12; DNA: TGTGCCAGCAGTGGGGACTCCAATGAGCAGTTCTTC; CDR3: CASSGDSNEQFF
size: NA; J: TRBJ1-4; V: TRBV11-2; D: TRBD1; length: 14; DNA: TGTGCCAGCAGCCGCGGACAGGGTGGAGAAAAACTGTTTTTT; CDR3: CASSRGQGGEKLFF
size: many; J: TRBJ1-1; V: TRBV11-2; D: TRBD1; length: 16; DNA: TGTGCCAGCAGCAGGGACCAGGGGGCGCGGATCGCTGAAGCTTTCTTT; CDR3: CASSRDQGARIAEAFF
size: many; J: TRBJ1-5; V: TRBV19; D: TRBD1; length: 13; DNA: TGTGCCAGTCGGGACAGCTACAATCAGCCCCAGCATTTT; CDR3: CASRDSYNQPQHF
size: many; J: TRBJ2-7; V: TRBV5-6; D: TRBD2; length: 14; DNA: TGTGCCAGCAGCTTGCCAGCGGGAGGGGGGGAGCAGTACTTC; CDR3: CASSLPAGGGEQYF
size: many; J: TRBJ1-3; V: TRBV28; D: NA; length: 13; DNA: TGTGCCAGCCTTTACCCCTCTGGAAACACCATATATTTT; CDR3: CASLYPSGNTIYF
size: few; J: TRBJ2-6; V: TRBV19; D: NA; length: 16; DNA: TGTGCCAGTAGTATCGGCTCGGGGGCTGGGGCCAACGTCCTGACTTTC; CDR3: CASSIGSGAGANVLTF
size: NA; J: TRBJ2-7; V: TRBV20-1; D: TRBD2; length: 15; DNA: TGCAGTGCTGTCGGTACAGGGACTAGCCTTTACGAGCAGTACTTC; CDR3: CSAVGTGTSLYEQYF
size: NA; J: TRBJ2-3; V: TRBV10-3; D: TRBD2; length: 17; DNA: TGTGCCATCAGTGTTTTTGGCGGGAGGGCCCCCGTAATAACGCAGTATTTT; CDR3: CAISVFGGRAPVITQYF
size: many; J: TRBJ2-7; V: TRBV5-1; D: TRBD2; length: 15; DNA: TGCGCCAGCAGCCCGGGAGGTCCCGTTGGCGACGAGCAGTACTTC; CDR3: CASSPGGPVGDEQYF
size: NA; J: TRBJ2-1; V: TRBV25-1; D: NA; length: 13; DNA: TGTGCCAGCAGTGAATATGCGTACAATGAGCAGTTCTTC; CDR3: CASSEYAYNEQFF
size: many; J: TRBJ2-2; V: TRBV6-1; D: NA; length: 14; DNA: TGTGCCAGCGGTGGGTCCATGAACACCGGGGAGCTGTTTTTT; CDR3: CASGGSMNTGELFF
size: NA; J: TRBJ1-3; V: TRBV28; D: NA; length: 16; DNA: TGTGCCAGCAGTTCACCGCGACCGACCTCTGGAAACACCATATATTTT; CDR3: CASSSPRPTSGNTIYF
size: many; J: TRBJ1-1; V: TRBV11-2; D: NA; length: 15; DNA: TGTGCCAGCAGCTTAGAGACGCCTATACTCACTGAAGCTTTCTTT; CDR3: CASSLETPILTEAFF
size: many; J: TRBJ2-1; V: TRBV30; D: NA; length: 14; DNA: TGTGCCTGGAGTGCCCGCTCTTCCTACAATGAGCAGTTCTTC; CDR3: CAWSARSSYNEQFF
size: many; J: TRBJ2-7; V: TRBV20-1; D: TRBD2; length: 16; DNA: TGCAGTGCTAGTTGGGCAGCCGGGACTAGGAGGGACGAGCAGTACTTC; CDR3: CSASWAAGTRRDEQYF
size: many; J: TRBJ1-1; V: TRBV7-8; D: TRBD1; length: 16; DNA: TGTGCCAGCAGCTTAGACAGGGGCCTAATGAACACTGAAGCTTTCTTT; CDR3: CASSLDRGLMNTEAFF
size: many; J: TRBJ1-4; V: TRBV2; D: NA; length: 15; DNA: TGTGCCAGCAGTGCTTGGCAGGGAGGGAATGAAAAACTGTTTTTT; CDR3: CASSAWQGGNEKLFF
size: many; J: TRBJ2-1; V: TRBV7-2; D: TRBD2; length: 15; DNA: TGTGCCAGCAGCAAAACCGGGACTAATTACAATGAGCAGTTCTTC; CDR3: CASSKTGTNYNEQFF
size: many; J: TRBJ2-3; V: TRBV30; D: NA; length: 13; DNA: TGTGCCTGGAGTCGGCAGAACACAGATACGCAGTATTTT; CDR3: CAWSRQNTDTQYF
size: NA; J: TRBJ2-7; V: TRBV27; D: TRBD2; length: 16; DNA: TGTGCCAGCAGTCATAGACTAGCGGGAGGTCTTCACGAGCAGTACTTC; CDR3: CASSHRLAGGLHEQYF
size: many; J: TRBJ2-7; V: TRBV11-2; D: NA; length: 13; DNA: TGTGCCAGCAGCTTTCGTCCCCTTCGCGAGCAGTACTTC; CDR3: CASSFRPLREQYF
size: NA; J: TRBJ1-6; V: TRBV19; D: TRBD1; length: 14; DNA: TGTGCCAGTAGTGTGGGAACAGGGGGCTCACCCCTCCACTTT; CDR3: CASSVGTGGSPLHF
size: few; J: TRBJ1-5; V: TRBV19; D: NA; length: 15; DNA: TGTGCCAGTAGTTACGCCGTCGGGGGCAATCAGCCCCAGCATTTT; CDR3: CASSYAVGGNQPQHF
size: many; J: TRBJ2-1; V: TRBV6-1; D: TRBD2; length: 16; DNA: TGTGCCAGCACTCCCAGCGGGAGCGTGGTCTACAATGAGCAGTTCTTC; CDR3: CASTPSGSVVYNEQFF
size: NA; J: TRBJ2-5; V: TRBV12-3/TRBV12-4; D: TRBD2; length: 15; DNA: TGTGCCAGCAGTTTGCTAGCGGAAGCTCAAGAGACCCAGTACTTC; CDR3: CASSLLAEAQETQYF
size: many; J: TRBJ1-1; V: TRBV18; D: TRBD1; length: 15; DNA: TGTGCCAGCTCACCGGACAGGGGGCGATGGACTGAAGCTTTCTTT; CDR3: CASSPDRGRWTEAFF
size: NA; J: TRBJ1-1; V: TRBV10-3; D: NA; length: 12; DNA: TGTGCCATCGGGCAGGGGAACACTGAAGCTTTCTTT; CDR3: CAIGQGNTEAFF
size: many; J: TRBJ1-2; V: TRBV29-1; D: NA; length: 15; DNA: TGCAGCGTTGAAGAGGGGACAACTGCTAACTATGGCTACACCTTC; CDR3: CSVEEGTTANYGYTF